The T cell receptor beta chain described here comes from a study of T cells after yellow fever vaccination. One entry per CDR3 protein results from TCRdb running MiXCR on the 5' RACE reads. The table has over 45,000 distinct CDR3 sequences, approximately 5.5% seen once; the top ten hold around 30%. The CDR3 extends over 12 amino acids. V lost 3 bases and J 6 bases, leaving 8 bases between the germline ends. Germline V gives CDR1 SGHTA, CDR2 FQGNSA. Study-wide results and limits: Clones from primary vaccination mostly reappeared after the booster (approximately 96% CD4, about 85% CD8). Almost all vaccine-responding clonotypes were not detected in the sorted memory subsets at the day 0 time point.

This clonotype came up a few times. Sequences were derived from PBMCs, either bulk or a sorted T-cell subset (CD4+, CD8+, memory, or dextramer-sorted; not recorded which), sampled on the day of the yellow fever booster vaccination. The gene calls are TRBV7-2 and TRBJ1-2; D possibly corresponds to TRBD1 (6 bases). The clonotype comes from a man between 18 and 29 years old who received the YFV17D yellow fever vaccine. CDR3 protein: CASSLAGDGYTF. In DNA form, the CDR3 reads TGTGCCAGCAGCTTGGCAGGGGATGGCTACACCTTC.